The present T cell receptor (beta chain) was sequenced within a study of CD8 T cells in Susac syndrome. TCR beta was sequenced from blood CD8+ and CD4+ T cells. CD8+ and CD4+ T cells were negatively isolated; TEMRA cells were FACS-enriched. An input of roughly 0.5 to 1 ug of RNA was subjected to reverse transcription using random hexamers. TCR beta CDR3 was amplified by immunoSEQ multiplex PCR. This amplification extended across 54 Vbeta and 13 Jbeta segments. One entry per CDR3 protein, called by TCRdb with MiXCR from the immunoSEQ multiplex PCR reads. The sample comprises roughly 200,000 distinct CDR3 sequences, 85% to 95% of which are singletons, and 0.15% to 0.2% rests with the top ten. This clonotype has just one count. V dropped 7 bases and J dropped 7 bases, with 11 bases sitting between them. Germline CDR1 and CDR2: SNHLY and FYNNEI. The CDR3 runs 11 residues.

V gene TRBV2 combines with J gene TRBJ2-7; D gene unclear. The TCR originated in a human donor with multiple sclerosis. Sequencing used CD8+ T cells from PBMCs. CDR3 region: CASTRVGEQYF. CDR3 nucleotide sequence: TGTGCCAGCACCCGGGTGGGAGAGCAGTACTTC.